This T cell receptor (beta chain) is drawn from a study of blood T cell repertoires in COVID-19. Study overall: The samples span acute and convalescent COVID-19 from the United States, Italy and Spain. PBMCs, B-cell-depleted T cells, or T cells were the source of the cDNA or gDNA that made up the material.

This CDR3 comprises 13 residues. Trimming shortened V by 0 bases and J by 14 bases, and 14 bases separated the two germline ends. Germline V gene sequence: CDR1 LGHNA, CDR2 YNFKEQ. Original processing notes: Nucleated cell number was recorded as an estimate derived from reference gene primer amplification. Sequenced by immunoSEQ multiplex PCR; TCRdb stores in-frame clones only, minus some. The V and J calls and clone size were taken over from that table, and D and trimming were inferred from the DNA. The table has 110,000 or so clones, 82% seen once. The sample was peripheral blood. The genes are TRBV4-2 and TRBJ2-1, with D perhaps matching TRBD1 (5 bases). The receptor was derived from a human donor in a cohort sampled during active COVID-19. The CDR3 DNA reads TGTGCCAGCAGCCAAGATACGAGTGGGGCTGAGTTCTTC. It is translated as CASSQDTSGAEFF.